The clone carrying this TCR beta chain was observed at least ten times. Trimming removed 6 bases from V and 6 bases from J, with 10 bases in between. CDR3 length: 12 amino acids. This sample was taken from a study of molecular identifiers for immune sequencing clone quantification. Each CDR3 protein gets one entry after TCRdb re-called the PCR reads with MiXCR. Of approximately 680,000 distinct CDR3 sequences in the sample, about 25% were seen once. The chain joins TRBV6-7 to TRBJ2-3, with no clear D. TRBV6-7 is an open reading frame, and its role is uncertain. The source material was naive CD8+ T cells from blood, with Jurkat cell RNA spiked in. This sample's subset: FACS-sorted CD8+CD4-CCR7+CD45RA+ naive T cells. The sequence was collected from a human donor in good health. Some libraries in this study had Jurkat cell RNA spiked in. This CDR3 is CASRNLLDTQYF. For the CDR3, the DNA is TGTGCCAGCAGGAACCTCTTGGATACGCAGTATTTT.